Each of the 15 T cell receptor beta chains below was sequenced from the same sample in a study of blood T cell repertoires in COVID-19. Clones were read by immunoSEQ multiplex PCR, and TCRdb kept only the in-frame ones, dropping some. The sample records more than 85,000 clones, around 90% being singletons. Sequenced input: peripheral blood. These receptors all come from a woman aged 55-70 years with acute or convalescent COVID-19.

This clone was observed once. V is TRBV14 and J is TRBJ1-1; D not certain. The CDR3 has 14 residues. CDR1 SGHDN and CDR2 FVKESK come from the germline V gene. The V gene lost 4 bases and the J gene lost 4 bases, with 13 bases spanning the gap. The CDR3 reads CASSREVSGTEAFF. The CDR3, as DNA: TGTGCCAGCAGCCGAGAGGTCTCCGGCACTGAAGCTTTCTTT.

This sequence joins TRBV7-8 and TRBJ1-5; TRBD1 might be the D (6 bases). The CDR3 runs to 13 residues. The germline V gene has CDR1 SGHVS and CDR2 FQNEAQ. With 4 bases removed from V and 4 bases from J, the gap between germline ends came to 8 bases. CDR3 DNA: TGTGCCAGCAGCTCGGACAGAAATCAGCCCCAGCATTTT. Its translation: CASSSDRNQPQHF. The variable domain in full, with the rest retrieved from reference TRBV7-8 and TRBJ1-5, is GAGVSQSPRYKVAKRGQDVALRCDPISGHVSLFWYQQALGQGPEFLTYFQNEAQLDKSGLPSDRFFAERPEGSVSTLKIQRTQQEDSAVYLCASSSDRNQPQHFGDGTRLSIL.

Only one count was recorded for this clone. The chain uses TRBV28 and TRBJ1-2; 8 bases match TRBD1. The CDR3 sequence is 16 residues long. Germline assignment: CDR1 MDHEN and CDR2 SYDVKM. V trimming: 5 bases; J trimming: 2 bases; junction bases outside the gene matches: 10. This chain's CDR3 is CASSPGQGRANYGYTF. The DNA for the CDR3 is TGTGCCAGCAGTCCTGGACAGGGCAGGGCCAACTATGGCTACACCTTC.

J is TRBJ1-5 and V is TRBV28; TRBD1 matches 8 bases. In germline, CDR1 is MDHEN, CDR2 SYDVKM. The CDR3 is 16 amino acids. Trimming took 5 bases from V and 2 from J; bases not matched to a gene: 8. In nucleotides, the CDR3 is TGTGCCAGCAGTCTTCTGCCGGGACAGGGCAATCAGCCCCAGCATTTT. This sequence encodes CASSLLPGQGNQPQHF.

J is TRBJ1-1 and V is TRBV5-5, with D possibly being TRBD1 (6 bases). Germline V gene lookup returns CDR1 SGHKS and CDR2 YYEKEE (reference sequence). Trimming shortened V by 3 bases and J by 3 bases, and 18 bases separated the two germline ends. The CDR3 has 16 residues. The CDR3 here is CASSSQPQGGDTEAFF. The DNA for the CDR3 is TGTGCCAGCAGCTCTCAGCCACAGGGTGGGGACACTGAAGCTTTCTTT.

This rearrangement joins TRBV21-1 to TRBJ1-5. TRBV21-1 corresponds to a pseudogene. The CDR3 length is 11 residues. The CDR3 spells CASSRSQPQHF. The CDR3 nucleotides read TGTGCCAGCAGCAGGAGTCAGCCCCAGCATTTT.

The rearrangement joins TRBV3-1 (or the pseudogene TRBV3-2) to TRBJ2-1, with D maybe TRBD2 (5 bases). Germline-derived CDR1 and CDR2 are LGHDT and YNNKEL (reference sequence). The CDR3 sequence is 15 residues long. Trimming pared 2 bases from V and 2 bases from J, leaving 10 bases between. In DNA, the CDR3 is TGTGCCAGCAGCCAAAGAGCGGAACCCTACAATGAGCAGTTCTTC. Translation: CASSQRAEPYNEQFF.

This clone was found a few times. The chain joins TRBV27 to TRBJ1-6; 9 positions match TRBD1. CDR3 length: 14 amino acids. V shed 5 bases, J shed 8 bases, and the junction held 4 bases outside the gene matches. Germline CDR1 is MNHEY and CDR2 is SMNVEV (reference sequence). The CDR3 bases are TGTGCCAGCAGTAGGACAGGGGTTTATTCACCCCTCCACTTT. This translates into CASSRTGVYSPLHF.

V usage is TRBV3-1 (or the pseudogene TRBV3-2) and J usage is TRBJ1-1; D not resolved. Germline V gene sequence: CDR1 LGHDT, CDR2 YNNKEL (reference sequence). The CDR3 spans 14 residues. The V and J ends lost 4 bases and 4 bases respectively, with 13 bases between them. The CDR3 DNA sequence: TGTGCCAGCAGCCCAGAGAGGGTTGCCACTGAAGCTTTCTTT. It codes for CASSPERVATEAFF.

The chain has TRBV29-1 and TRBJ1-3; D uncertain. The CDR3 spans 13 residues. Deletions cut 2 bases from V and 2 bases from J, with 7 bases between. Germline values: CDR1 SQVTM, CDR2 ANQGSEA. The CDR3 DNA reads TGCAGCGTTGAACTTTCTGCTGGAAACACCATATATTTT. Protein sequence: CSVELSAGNTIYF.

This sequence joins TRBV3-1 (or the pseudogene TRBV3-2) and TRBJ2-3, with 10 bases matching TRBD2. This CDR3 is 16 amino acids long. After removal of 0 bases from V and 4 bases from J, the junction contained 4 bases not matched to a gene. Germline assignment: CDR1 LGHDT and CDR2 YNNKEL (reference sequence). The CDR3 is CASSQDLAGVPDTQYF. DNA of the CDR3: TGTGCCAGCAGCCAAGACCTAGCGGGAGTCCCAGATACGCAGTATTTT.

This clone was observed once. V is TRBV11-3 and J is TRBJ1-3; 7 bases fit TRBD1. With 2 bases clipped from V and 4 bases from J, the junction kept 2 bases outside the gene matches. Germline CDR1 and CDR2: SGHNT and YENEEA. The CDR3 is made up of 14 amino acids. In DNA form, the CDR3 reads TGTGCCAGCAGCTTATTGACAGGGGGAAACACCATATATTTT. Translated: CASSLLTGGNTIYF.

The V and J genes are TRBV24-1 and TRBJ1-5; the D is unclear. CDR1 and CDR2 (germline): KGHDR, SFDVKD. This CDR3 has 13 residues. V was clipped by 4 bases and J by 5 bases, with 8 bases between them. The CDR3 protein is CATSETRDQPQHF. The DNA for the CDR3 is TGTGCCACCAGTGAGACCCGGGATCAGCCCCAGCATTTT.

V is TRBV10-2 and J is TRBJ2-3; D possibly corresponds to TRBD2 (6 bases). The CDR3 consists of 14 residues. From germline, CDR1 is WSHSY and CDR2 SAAADI. V dropped 3 bases and J dropped 7 bases, with 14 bases sitting between them. This CDR3 is CASSESGSKYTQYF. The DNA for the CDR3 is TGCGCCAGCAGTGAATCCGGGAGCAAATATACGCAGTATTTT.

The chain has TRBV5-4 and TRBJ1-2, with a tentative D call TRBD1 (6 bases). Germline V CDR1 and CDR2: SGHNT, YYREEE (reference sequence). The ends were cut back, 4 bases at V and 8 bases at J, with 15 bases in the middle. The CDR3 has 13 amino acids. This CDR3 is CASSLNRVEGYTF. In nucleotides, the CDR3 is TGTGCCAGCAGCCTAAACAGGGTTGAAGGCTACACCTTC.